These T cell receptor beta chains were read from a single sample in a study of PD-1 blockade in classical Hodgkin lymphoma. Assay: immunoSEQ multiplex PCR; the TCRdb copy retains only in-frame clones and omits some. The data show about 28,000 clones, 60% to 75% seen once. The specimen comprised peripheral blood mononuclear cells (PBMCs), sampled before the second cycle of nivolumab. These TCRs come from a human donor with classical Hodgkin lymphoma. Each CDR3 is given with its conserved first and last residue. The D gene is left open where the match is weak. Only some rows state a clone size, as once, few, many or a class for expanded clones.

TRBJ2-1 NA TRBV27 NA TGTGCCAGCAGTCCCCGAGGCACAAGCTCCTACAATGAGCAGTTCTTC CASSPRGTSSYNEQFF
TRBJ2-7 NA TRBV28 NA TGTGCCAGCAGTTTATGGAAAAACTCCTACGAGCAGTACTTC CASSLWKNSYEQYF
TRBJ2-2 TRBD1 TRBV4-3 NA TGCGCCAGCAGCCGGGACAGGGGGGTTTGGACCGGGGAGCTGTTTTTT CASSRDRGVWTGELFF
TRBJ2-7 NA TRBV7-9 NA TGTGCCAGCAGCCCATCCGTAGCCTACGAGCAGTACTTC CASSPSVAYEQYF
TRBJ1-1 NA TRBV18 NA TGTGCCAGCTCACCCGGGGAGAACACTGAAGCTTTCTTT CASSPGENTEAFF
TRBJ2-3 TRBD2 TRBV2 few TGTGCCAGCAGTGAATGGTGGGGGAGGGAAAGCGCAGATACGCAGTATTTT CASSEWWGRESADTQYF
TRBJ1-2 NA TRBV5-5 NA TGTGCCAGCAGCGTAGGGAATGACTATGGCTACACCTTC CASSVGNDYGYTF
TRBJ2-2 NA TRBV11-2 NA TGTGCCAGCAGTTCTACTTACACCGGGGAGCTGTTTTTT CASSSTYTGELFF
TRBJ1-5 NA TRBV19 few TGTGCCAGTAGTTTCGTCGGACAACAACGGCATTTT CASSFVGQQRHF
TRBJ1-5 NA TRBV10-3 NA TGTGCCATCAGTGCCGACAGTATAGCAAATCAGCCCCAGCATTTT CAISADSIANQPQHF
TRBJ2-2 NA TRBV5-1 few TGCGCCAGCAGCTGGGACGGGGTTGGAACCGGGGAGCTGTTTTTT CASSWDGVGTGELFF
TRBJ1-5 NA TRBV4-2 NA TGTGCCAGCAGCCAAGGTAATCAGCCCCAGCATTTT CASSQGNQPQHF
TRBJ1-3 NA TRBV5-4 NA TGTGCCAGCAGCTTAGGGGGGAGTGGAAACACCATATATTTT CASSLGGSGNTIYF
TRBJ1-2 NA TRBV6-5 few TGTGCCAGCGGGCGTGGGGGCTACACCTTC CASGRGGYTF
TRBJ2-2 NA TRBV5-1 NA TGCGCCAGCAGCCCTTCAGGGGAATACACCGGGGAGCTGTTTTTT CASSPSGEYTGELFF
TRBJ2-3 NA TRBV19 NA TGTGCCAGTAGTTGGACCGTGACAGATACGCAGTATTTT CASSWTVTDTQYF
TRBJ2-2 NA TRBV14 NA TGTGCCAGCAGCCAAGTTACAAGCACCGGGGAGCTGTTTTTT CASSQVTSTGELFF
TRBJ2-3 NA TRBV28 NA TGTGCCAGCAGTTCCCTGGGGGGAGCGACAGATACGCAGTATTTT CASSSLGGATDTQYF
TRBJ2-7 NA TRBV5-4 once TGTGCCAGCAGCGCCTGGGGCTACGAGCAGTACTTC CASSAWGYEQYF
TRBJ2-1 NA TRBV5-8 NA TGTGCCAGCAGCTTTCCCACAGGGCCCTCCTACAATGAGCAGTTCTTC CASSFPTGPSYNEQFF
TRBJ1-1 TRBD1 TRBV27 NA TGTGCCAGCAGTATTAGGGGACAGGGGGGGATGAACACTGAAGCTTTCTTT CASSIRGQGGMNTEAFF
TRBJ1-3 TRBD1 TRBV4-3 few TGCGCCAGCAGCCAAGTACAGGGGCGGGGGGGAAACACCATATATTTT CASSQVQGRGGNTIYF
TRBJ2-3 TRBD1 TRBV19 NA TGTGCCAGTAAGGGACAGGGAACAGATACGCAGTATTTT CASKGQGTDTQYF
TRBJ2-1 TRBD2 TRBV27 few TGTGCCAGCAGATCGACTAGCGGGGGGGTGGGTGAGCAGTTCTTC CASRSTSGGVGEQFF
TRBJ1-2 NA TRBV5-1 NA TGCGCCAGCAGCTTGGATAGTCTGAACTATGGCTACACCTTC CASSLDSLNYGYTF
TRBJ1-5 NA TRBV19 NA TGTGCCAGTAGGAGCGGGGCCGTGAATCAGCCCCAGCATTTT CASRSGAVNQPQHF
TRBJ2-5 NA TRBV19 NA TGTGCCAGTAGTATAGACCTACCTAGGCAAGAGACCCAGTACTTC CASSIDLPRQETQYF
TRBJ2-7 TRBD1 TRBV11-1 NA TGTGCCAGCAGCTTAGGTGTCCAGGGGGTCACCTACGAGCAGTACTTC CASSLGVQGVTYEQYF
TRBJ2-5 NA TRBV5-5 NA TGTGCCAGCAGCCACCCGATCCGGGAGACCCAGTACTTC CASSHPIRETQYF
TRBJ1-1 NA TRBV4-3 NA TGCGCCAGCAGCCAAGCAAGGAACACTGAAGCTTTCTTT CASSQARNTEAFF
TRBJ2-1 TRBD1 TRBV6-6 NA TGTGCCAGGTCGGGACAGACGACCAATGAGCAGTTCTTC CARSGQTTNEQFF
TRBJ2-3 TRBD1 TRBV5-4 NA TGTGCCAGCAGCTCCGCGACAGGGACCCCATCCTATACGCAGTATTTT CASSSATGTPSYTQYF
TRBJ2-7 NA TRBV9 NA TGTGCCAGCAGCGTAGGAGAAAGGACAGAGGATTACGAGCAGTACTTC CASSVGERTEDYEQYF
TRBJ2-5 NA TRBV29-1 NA TGCAGCGTTGATGCCAGAGAAGAGACCCAGTACTTC CSVDAREETQYF
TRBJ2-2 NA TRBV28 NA TGTGCCAGCAGCATCGGACAGAACACCGGGGAGCTGTTTTTT CASSIGQNTGELFF
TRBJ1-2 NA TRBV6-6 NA TGTGCCAGCAGTCCGTCGACAGTTGGCTACACCTTC CASSPSTVGYTF
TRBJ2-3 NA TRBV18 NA TGTGCCAGCTCACCAGCGCAGATAGATACGCAGTATTTT CASSPAQIDTQYF
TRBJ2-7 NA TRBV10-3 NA TGTGCCGCCCGACAGTCCAACGAGCAGTACTTC CAARQSNEQYF
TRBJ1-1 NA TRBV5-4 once TGTGCCAGCAGCTTCGGGGGCGGACGTTTGAACACTGAAGCTTTCTTT CASSFGGGRLNTEAFF
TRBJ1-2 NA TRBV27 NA TGTGCCAGCAAAGAGGAGGGACACCCGTTTAACTATGGCTACACCTTC CASKEEGHPFNYGYTF